What follows are 5 T cell receptor beta chains derived from one specimen sequenced in a study of cytomegalovirus exposure and HLA in healthy donors. The study ran its PCR with 60 Vbeta and 13 Jbeta primers. Sequencing was performed with immunoSEQ multiplex PCR; in TCRdb, only in-frame clones are kept and a portion is missing. The sample has under 200,000 clones; around 80% are singletons. Material: PBMCs. The receptors stem from a man in his forties or fifties in good health and CMV-seropositive.

The V and J genes are TRBV6-6 and TRBJ1-1; 9 bases are shared with TRBD1. CDR3 length equals 15 residues. V was pared by 6 bases and J by 3 bases, with 8 bases of the junction left unmatched. The germline V gene encodes CDR1 MNHNY and CDR2 SVGAGI (reference sequence). The CDR3 nucleotides are TGTGCCAGCAGCTCTGGGACAGGGAGGGACACTGAAGCTTTCTTT. It is translated as CASSSGTGRDTEAFF.

A remark on this clone: This is likely a read error, given that the CDR3 carries no conserved phenylalanine or tryptophan at its end. Because the CDR3's place on the DNA is in doubt, the DNA is left out and the CDR3 is given as listed by TCRdb. The genes are TRBV12-2 and TRBJ2-3; the table's D call, TRBD2, has no DNA check behind it. TRBV12-2 is given as a pseudogene. The CDR3 has 9 amino acids, counting both end residues. The CDR3 spells CAIGAGGSG.

This rearrangement joins TRBV2 to TRBJ1-4; 8 positions match TRBD1. The length of the CDR3 is 14 residues. Germline-derived CDR1 and CDR2 are SNHLY and FYNNEI. The V gene end was trimmed by 7 bases and the J gene end by 0 bases; junction bases not matched to a gene: 1. CDR3 coding DNA: TGTGCCAGCAAGACAGGGGCAACTAATGAAAAACTGTTTTTT. It is translated as CASKTGATNEKLFF. The full variable domain, its missing parts supplied by reference TRBV2 and TRBJ1-4, is EPEVTQTPSHQVTQMGQEVILRCVPISNHLYFYWYRQILGQKVEFLVSFYNNEISEKSEIFDDQFSVERPDGSNFTLKIRSTKLEDSAMYFCASKTGATNEKLFFGSGTQLSVL.

The rearrangement joins TRBV11-2 to TRBJ2-7; 8 nucleotides agree with TRBD2. The CDR3 has 14 residues. Germline CDR1 and CDR2: SGHAT and FQNNGV. J gave up 1 base and V 3 bases, and 2 bases lay outside the gene matches. This chain's CDR3 is CASSFSSGSYEQYV. The CDR3 nucleotides are TGTGCCAGCAGCTTCTCTAGCGGGTCCTACGAGCAGTACGTC.

This clone has just one count. The chain recombines TRBV5-1 with TRBJ2-3; TRBD2 agrees at 9 bases. V lost 1 base, J lost 1 base, and 4 bases stayed unmatched. CDR1 SGHRS and CDR2 YFSETQ come from the germline V gene. The CDR3 contains 16 residues. CDR3 residues: CASSLRGGRGTDTQYF. In nucleotides, the CDR3 is TGCGCCAGCAGCTTGCGGGGCGGGAGGGGCACAGATACGCAGTATTTT. Full variable domain (remainder filled in from reference TRBV5-1 and TRBJ2-3): KAGVTQTPRYLIKTRGQQVTLSCSPISGHRSVSWYQQTPGQGLQFLFEYFSETQRNKGNFPGRFSGRQFSNSRSEMNVSTLELGDSALYLCASSLRGGRGTDTQYFGPGTRLTVL.